This T cell receptor (beta chain) was sequenced during a study of type 1 regulatory T cells. Study-level findings and limits: Compared with non-Tr1 cells, Tr1 cells showed a narrower TCR repertoire.

There are 15 residues in the CDR3. Trimming shortened V by 6 bases and J by 0 bases, and 14 bases separated the two germline ends. Each CDR3 protein is one row after TCRdb ran MiXCR on the reads. The repertoire has roughly 62,000 distinct CDR3 sequences, 60% to 80% of them found once; the top ten carry approximately 1.8%. There are a few counts of this clonotype. What it binds is unknown. This TCR was sampled from a human donor in good health. V usage is TRBV12-3 or TRBV12-4 and J usage is TRBJ1-1; D is possibly TRBD1 (5 bases). The sample consisted of cultured non-Tr1 T cells, either the whole culture or a sorted T cell fraction (not recorded which). CDR3 loop: CASRQIQGVNTEAFF. For the CDR3, the DNA is TGTGCCAGCAGACAAATTCAGGGAGTGAACACTGAAGCTTTCTTT.